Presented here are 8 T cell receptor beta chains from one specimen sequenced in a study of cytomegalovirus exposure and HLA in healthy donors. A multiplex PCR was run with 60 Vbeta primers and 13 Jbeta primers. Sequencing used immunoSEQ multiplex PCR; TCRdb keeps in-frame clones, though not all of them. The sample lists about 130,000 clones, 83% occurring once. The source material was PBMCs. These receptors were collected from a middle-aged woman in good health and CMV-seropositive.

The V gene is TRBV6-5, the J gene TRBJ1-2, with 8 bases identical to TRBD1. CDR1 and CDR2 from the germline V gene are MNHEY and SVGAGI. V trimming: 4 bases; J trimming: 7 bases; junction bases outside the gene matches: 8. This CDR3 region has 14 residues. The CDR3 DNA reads TGTGCCAGCAGTTTCGGACAGGGTATGGGTGGCTACACCTTC. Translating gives CASSFGQGMGGYTF.

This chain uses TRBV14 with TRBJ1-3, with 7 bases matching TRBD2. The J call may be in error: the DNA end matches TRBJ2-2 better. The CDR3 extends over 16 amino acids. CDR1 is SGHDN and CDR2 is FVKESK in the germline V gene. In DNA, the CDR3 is TGTGCCAGCAGCCAAAGAATAGCGGGCCGCACCGGGGAGCTGTTTTTT. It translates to CASSQRIAGRTGELFF.

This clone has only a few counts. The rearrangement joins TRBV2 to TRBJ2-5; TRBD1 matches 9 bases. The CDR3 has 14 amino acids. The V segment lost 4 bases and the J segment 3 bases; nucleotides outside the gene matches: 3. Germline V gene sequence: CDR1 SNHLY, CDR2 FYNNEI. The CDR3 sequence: CASSAGTGKETQYF. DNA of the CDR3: TGTGCCAGCAGTGCCGGGACAGGGAAAGAGACCCAGTACTTC.

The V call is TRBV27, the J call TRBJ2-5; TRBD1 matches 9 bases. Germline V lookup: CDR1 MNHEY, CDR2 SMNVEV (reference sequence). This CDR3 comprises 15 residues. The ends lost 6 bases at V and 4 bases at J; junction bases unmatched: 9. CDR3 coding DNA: TGTGCCAGCAGCTTGACAGGGGGAATAGGAGAGACCCAGTACTTC. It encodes CASSLTGGIGETQYF.

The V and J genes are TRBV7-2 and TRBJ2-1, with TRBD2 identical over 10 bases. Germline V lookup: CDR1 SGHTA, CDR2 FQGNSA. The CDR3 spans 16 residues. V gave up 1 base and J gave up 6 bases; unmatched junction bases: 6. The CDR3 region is CASSLGAGGTGNEQFF. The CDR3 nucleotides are TGTGCCAGCAGCTTAGGAGCGGGGGGGACGGGCAATGAGCAGTTCTTC.

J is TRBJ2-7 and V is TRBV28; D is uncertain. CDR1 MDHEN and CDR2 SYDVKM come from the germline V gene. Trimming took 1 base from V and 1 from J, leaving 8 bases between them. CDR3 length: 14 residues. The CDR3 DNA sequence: TGTGCCAGCAGTTTATCTCTAGGTTCCTACGAGCAGTACTTC. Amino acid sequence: CASSLSLGSYEQYF.

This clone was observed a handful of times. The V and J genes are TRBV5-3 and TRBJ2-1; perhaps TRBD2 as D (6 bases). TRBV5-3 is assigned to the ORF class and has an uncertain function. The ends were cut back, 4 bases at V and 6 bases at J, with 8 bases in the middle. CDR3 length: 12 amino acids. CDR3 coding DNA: TGTGCCAGAAGCCCGGAGGGCAATGAGCAGTTCTTC. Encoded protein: CARSPEGNEQFF.

DNA for the CDR3: TGTGCCAGCAGCTTGGAAGGGACTAGCGGGAGTCTCTACGAGCAGTACTTC. Its protein product is CASSLEGTSGSLYEQYF. V is TRBV5-6 and J is TRBJ2-7; 14 nucleotides agree with TRBD2. Germline assignment: CDR1 SGHDT and CDR2 YYEEEE. V was clipped by 0 bases and J by 3 bases; unmatched bases: 5. This CDR3 has 17 residues.